A selection of T cell receptor beta chains follows, all from one sample in a study of T cell repertoires in aging, cancer and after chemotherapy. TCRdb reprocessed the multiplex PCR reads with MiXCR, giving one entry per CDR3 protein. The sample lists just under 10,000 distinct CDR3 sequences, less than 45% occurring once. Sequenced: blood. The receptor set was obtained from a human donor in good health. Each CDR3 is given with its conserved first and last residue. D genes are given only for firm matches. Size is omitted from some rows. Given values are once, few, many or a class for expanded clones.

cdr3_nt	cdr3_aa	d_call	j_call	v_call	clone_size	cdr3_length
TGCAGTGCTAGAAGAGCGGGAGTGATCACAGATACGCAGTATTTT	CSARRAGVITDTQYF	TRBD2	TRBJ2-3	TRBV20-1	.	15
TGCAGCGTTCCCCGCCCGGGACGCAATGAGCAGTTCTTC	CSVPRPGRNEQFF	.	TRBJ2-1	TRBV29-1	medium-sized	13
TGTGCCATCAAACTGACTAGCGGGGGGTCCTACGAGCAGTACTTC	CAIKLTSGGSYEQYF	TRBD2	TRBJ2-7	TRBV6-4	few	15
TGTGCCAGCAGTCCCCATATGGCTAGCGGGAGCCGGGAGACCCAGTACTTC	CASSPHMASGSRETQYF	TRBD2	TRBJ2-5	TRBV6-1	.	17
TGTGCCAGCAGTCCAGGGACTAGCGGGAGAGAGGAGCAGTTCTTC	CASSPGTSGREEQFF	TRBD2	TRBJ2-1	TRBV27	.	15
TGTGCCACCAGTGAGGCCGGGACAGGGGGCGAGAAGCAGTACTTC	CATSEAGTGGEKQYF	TRBD1	TRBJ2-7	TRBV24-1	.	15
TGTGCCAGCAGCTTAGGGGGGACAGATTATTCACCCCTCCACTTT	CASSLGGTDYSPLHF	TRBD1	TRBJ1-6	TRBV7-9	.	15
TGCAGCGTTGCCCTGGGGTACACTGAAGCTTTCTTT	CSVALGYTEAFF	.	TRBJ1-1	TRBV29-1	.	12
TGCAGCGGCCGTACGACAGGCCCTACCTACGAGCAGTACTTC	CSGRTTGPTYEQYF	.	TRBJ2-7	TRBV29-1	medium-sized	14
TGTGCCAGCAGTTCTATGAGCGGGAGAGGTGAGACCCAGTACTTC	CASSSMSGRGETQYF	TRBD2	TRBJ2-5	TRBV6-2/TRBV6-3	few	15
TGTGCCAGCAGTCCCGGACAGTTGGGCTCCTACGAGCAGTACTTC	CASSPGQLGSYEQYF	.	TRBJ2-7	TRBV19	.	15
TGTGCCTGGAAAATGAGCGGTAACGATGAGCAGTTCTTC	CAWKMSGNDEQFF	.	TRBJ2-1	TRBV30	.	13
TGTGCCAGCAGCTTCACCGGACTAGTTTTAGATACGCAGTATTTT	CASSFTGLVLDTQYF	TRBD2	TRBJ2-3	TRBV5-6	few	15
TGCAGCGTTGACGGACACCCGTACCAAGAGACCCAGTACTTC	CSVDGHPYQETQYF	.	TRBJ2-5	TRBV29-1	medium-sized	14
TGTGCCAGCAGTTACGGGACAGCGGAAAACAATGAAAAACTGTTTTTT	CASSYGTAENNEKLFF	TRBD1	TRBJ1-4	TRBV6-2/TRBV6-3	.	16
TGTGCCACCAGCAGCCCCAACAAGCATAGCAATCAGCCCCAGCATTTT	CATSSPNKHSNQPQHF	.	TRBJ1-5	TRBV15	.	16
TGCGCCAGCAGCTTGGGGGGGACAGGGGACGGAAACACCATATATTTT	CASSLGGTGDGNTIYF	TRBD1	TRBJ1-3	TRBV5-1	.	16
TGTGCCAGCAGCAGGGGAGTTGCCTACAATGAGCAGTTCTTC	CASSRGVAYNEQFF	.	TRBJ2-1	TRBV6-5	medium-sized	14
TGTGCCAGTACGGGACGCAGCTCTGGGGCCAACGTCCTGACTTTC	CASTGRSSGANVLTF	.	TRBJ2-6	TRBV6-2/TRBV6-3	.	15
TGTGCCAGCAGTTACTCCCGACTAGCTGGGTCCACAGATACGCAGTATTTT	CASSYSRLAGSTDTQYF	TRBD2	TRBJ2-3	TRBV6-6	few	17
TGTGCCAGCAGCCGGACAATAGACAACACTGAAGCTTTCTTT	CASSRTIDNTEAFF	.	TRBJ1-1	TRBV6-2/TRBV6-3	.	14
TGTGCCAGCAGTCCGGGGACAGGGGAGGCCGGGCGGTACTTC	CASSPGTGEAGRYF	TRBD1	TRBJ2-5	TRBV27	.	14
TGTGCCAGCAGCTTGGGACAGCTCTCACCCCTCCACTTT	CASSLGQLSPLHF	.	TRBJ1-6	TRBV5-6	.	13
TGTGCCAGCAAACGAGACAGGGAAACAAGAGAGGGCTACACCTTC	CASKRDRETREGYTF	TRBD1	TRBJ1-2	TRBV6-5	.	15
TGTGCCAGCAGTTGGACTAGCGGGAGCACAGATACGCAGTATTTT	CASSWTSGSTDTQYF	TRBD2	TRBJ2-3	TRBV12-3/TRBV12-4	.	15
TGCAGCGTGACGGGACTAGCGCCTAGCTCCTACGAGCAGTACTTC	CSVTGLAPSSYEQYF	TRBD2	TRBJ2-7	TRBV29-1	medium-sized	15
TGCAGCGTCGCCATACAGGGGGTGCGAGGAAAACTGTTTTTT	CSVAIQGVRGKLFF	TRBD1	TRBJ1-4	TRBV29-1	few	14
TGTGCCAGTAGTGTAGGGGCTAGCGCCTACAATGAGCAGTTCTTC	CASSVGASAYNEQFF	.	TRBJ2-1	TRBV19	medium-sized	15
TGTGCCAGCAGTCCTCCCCCAGGGTGGGAGCAGTACTTC	CASSPPPGWEQYF	.	TRBJ2-7	TRBV12-3/TRBV12-4	few	13
TGTGCCAGCAGTCGGACGACAGGGGGCCTTTTGACGTCTGGAAACACCATATATTTT	CASSRTTGGLLTSGNTIYF	TRBD1	TRBJ1-3	TRBV12-3/TRBV12-4	.	19
TGTGCCAGCAGGCTAGCGGGAGGGCCAGATACGCAGTATTTT	CASRLAGGPDTQYF	TRBD2	TRBJ2-3	TRBV6-2/TRBV6-3	.	14
TGTGCCAGCTCACCAACCCAGGGAAGTGGGTACGAGCAGTACTTC	CASSPTQGSGYEQYF	.	TRBJ2-7	TRBV18	few	15
TGTGCCAGCAGCACCCGGGATCCGGGAGGCGAGACCCAGTACTTC	CASSTRDPGGETQYF	TRBD2	TRBJ2-5	TRBV5-5	.	15